This T cell receptor (beta chain) was recorded in a study of tumor-infiltrating lymphocytes in primary liver carcinoma. To note about this clonotype: A much larger clone lies a single base off, so this may be a read error.

With a constant-region primer, TCR beta cDNA was made from about 0.55 ug of total RNA. Generation of the TCR beta libraries relied on three nested multiplex PCR rounds using slightly modified ARM-PCR. TRBV1-TRBV30 forward primers paired with a C-beta reverse primer were used in the first two PCR rounds, which ran about 11 cycles each. TCRdb redid the calling of the multiplex PCR reads with MiXCR, one entry per CDR3 protein. The sample carries fewer than 400,000 distinct CDR3 sequences, 65% recorded once. Germline DNA was also extracted, and blood RNA derived from unsorted whole blood. Treatment-naive at the time, the patients had chronic HBV infection. The CDR3 has 12 residues. CDR1 and CDR2 (germline): MGHRA, YSYEKL.

The receptor's source is a man in his forties or fifties with primary liver carcinoma and hepatitis B virus infection. The V call is TRBV4-1, the J call TRBJ1-3, with D unresolved. The sample was peripheral blood. The CDR3: CASSLSGNIIYF. As DNA, the CDR3 is TGCGCCAGCAGCCTCTCTGGAAACATCATATATTTT.